Below, one T cell receptor beta chain is given with its context. The CDR3 is made up of 14 amino acids. Germline V lookup: CDR1 SNHLY, CDR2 FYNNEI. The J segment lost 6 bases and the V segment lost 7 bases, leaving 9 bases of the junction unmatched. Only in-frame clones appear in the TCRdb table, and some are missing; sequencing was by immunoSEQ multiplex PCR. The sample has about 130,000 clones; more than 70% are singletons. The data are from a study of blood T cell repertoires in COVID-19. Sequencing used peripheral blood. The sequence derives from a woman in her 30s who had recovered from COVID-19. V and J are TRBV2 and TRBJ2-7; 10 bases are a match to TRBD1. CDR3 loop: CASTPGQGFSEQYF. The CDR3 DNA is TGTGCCAGCACTCCGGGACAGGGGTTCTCCGAGCAGTACTTC.